The source of this T cell receptor (beta chain) is a study of shared clonotypes between healthy human individuals. Using immunoSEQ multiplex PCR, the repertoire was profiled, and TCRdb retains in-frame clones only, with some absent. The table has about 1.1 million clones, approximately 80% seen once; the top ten hold roughly 0.61%. J was trimmed by 0 bases and V by 0 bases; bases with no gene match: 9. The germline gives CDR1 SGHRS, CDR2 YFSETQ. The CDR3 is 19 amino acids. The TCR originated in a man in his late teens or twenties in good health. Some clones in this sample may be carry-over from other donors' samples. This chain connects TRBV5-1 to TRBJ2-7; 13 bases fit TRBD2. Sequencing was carried out using memory CD4+ T cells from PBMCs. Subset indicated: CD45RA-negative fraction. The CDR3 spells CASSLEPGLAGLYSYEQYF. The CDR3, as DNA: TGCGCCAGCAGCTTGGAACCGGGACTAGCGGGGCTTTACTCCTACGAGCAGTACTTC.